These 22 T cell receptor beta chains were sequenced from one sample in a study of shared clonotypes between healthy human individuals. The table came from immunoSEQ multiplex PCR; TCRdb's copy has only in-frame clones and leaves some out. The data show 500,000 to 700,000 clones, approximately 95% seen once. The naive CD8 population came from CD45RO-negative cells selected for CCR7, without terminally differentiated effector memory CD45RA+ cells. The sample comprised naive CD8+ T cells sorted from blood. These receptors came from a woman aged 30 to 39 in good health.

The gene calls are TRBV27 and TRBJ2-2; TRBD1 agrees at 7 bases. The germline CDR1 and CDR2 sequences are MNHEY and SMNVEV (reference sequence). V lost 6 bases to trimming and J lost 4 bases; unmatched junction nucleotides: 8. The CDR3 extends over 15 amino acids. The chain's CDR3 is CASSSGTVPTGELFF. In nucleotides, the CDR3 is TGTGCCAGCAGCTCCGGGACAGTCCCCACCGGGGAGCTGTTTTTT.

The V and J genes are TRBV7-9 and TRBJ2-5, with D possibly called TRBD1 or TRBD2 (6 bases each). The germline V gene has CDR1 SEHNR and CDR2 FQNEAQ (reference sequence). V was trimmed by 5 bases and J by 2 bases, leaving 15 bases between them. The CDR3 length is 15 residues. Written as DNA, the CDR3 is TGTGCCAGCAGCCAGGCCCGGGGGCCTCAAGAGACCCAGTACTTC. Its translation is CASSQARGPQETQYF.

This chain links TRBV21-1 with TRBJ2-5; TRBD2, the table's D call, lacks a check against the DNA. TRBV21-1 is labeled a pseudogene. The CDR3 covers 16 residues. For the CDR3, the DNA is TGTGCCAGCAGCAAAAGGGGACTAGCGGGACAAGAGACCCAGTACTTC. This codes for CASSKRGLAGQETQYF.

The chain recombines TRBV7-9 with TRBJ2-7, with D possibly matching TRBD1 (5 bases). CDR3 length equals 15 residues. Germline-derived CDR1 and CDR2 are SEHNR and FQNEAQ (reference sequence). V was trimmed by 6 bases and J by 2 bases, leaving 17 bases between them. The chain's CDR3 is CASRDAGRGAYEQYF. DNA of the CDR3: TGTGCCAGCAGAGACGCAGGTAGGGGCGCCTACGAGCAGTACTTC.

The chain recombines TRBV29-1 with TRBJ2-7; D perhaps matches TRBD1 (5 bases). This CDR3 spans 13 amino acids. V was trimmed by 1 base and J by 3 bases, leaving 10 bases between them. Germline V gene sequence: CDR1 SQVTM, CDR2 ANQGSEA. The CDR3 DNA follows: TGCAGCGTTGAAGTGCAGGACAACTACGAGCAGTACTTC. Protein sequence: CSVEVQDNYEQYF.

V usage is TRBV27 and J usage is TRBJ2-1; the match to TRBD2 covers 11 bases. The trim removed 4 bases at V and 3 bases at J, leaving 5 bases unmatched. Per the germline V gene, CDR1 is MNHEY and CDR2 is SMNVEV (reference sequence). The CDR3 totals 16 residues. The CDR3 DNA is TGTGCCAGCAGTTCTCCGACTAGCGGGATCTACAATGAGCAGTTCTTC. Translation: CASSSPTSGIYNEQFF.

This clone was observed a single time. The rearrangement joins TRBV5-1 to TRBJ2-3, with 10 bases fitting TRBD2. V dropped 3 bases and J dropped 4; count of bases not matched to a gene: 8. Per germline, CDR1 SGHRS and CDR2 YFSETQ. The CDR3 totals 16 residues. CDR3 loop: CASSSQLAGRADTQYF. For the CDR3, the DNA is TGCGCCAGCAGCTCACAACTAGCGGGACGGGCAGATACGCAGTATTTT.

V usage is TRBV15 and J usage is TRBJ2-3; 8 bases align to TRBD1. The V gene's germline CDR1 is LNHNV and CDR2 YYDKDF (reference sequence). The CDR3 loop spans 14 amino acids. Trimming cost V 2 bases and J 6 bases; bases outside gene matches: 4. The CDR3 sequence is CATSRPDRGDTQYF. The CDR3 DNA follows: TGTGCCACCAGCAGACCAGACAGGGGTGATACGCAGTATTTT.

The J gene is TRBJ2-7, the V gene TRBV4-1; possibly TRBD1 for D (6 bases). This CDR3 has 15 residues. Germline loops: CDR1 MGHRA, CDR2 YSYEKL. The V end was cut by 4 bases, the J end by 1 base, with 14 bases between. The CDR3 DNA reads TGCGCCAGCAGCCTCCGAAGGACAGCTTCCTACGAGCAGTACTTC. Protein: CASSLRRTASYEQYF.

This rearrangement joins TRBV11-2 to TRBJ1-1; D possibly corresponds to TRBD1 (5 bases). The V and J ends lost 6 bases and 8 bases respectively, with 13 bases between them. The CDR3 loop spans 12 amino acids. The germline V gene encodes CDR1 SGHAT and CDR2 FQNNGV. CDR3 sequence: CASRRGSAEAFF. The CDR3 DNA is TGTGCCAGCAGGAGGGGCTCTGCCGAAGCTTTCTTT.

The CDR3 region is CASSEPWTASWEQYF. The CDR3, as DNA: TGTGCCAGCAGCGAGCCCTGGACAGCTAGTTGGGAGCAGTACTTC. V is TRBV6-1 and J is TRBJ2-7; D may be TRBD1 (6 bases). Germline CDR1 MNHNS, CDR2 SASEGT. The CDR3 has 15 amino acids. Trimming pared 6 bases from V and 7 bases from J, leaving 22 bases between.

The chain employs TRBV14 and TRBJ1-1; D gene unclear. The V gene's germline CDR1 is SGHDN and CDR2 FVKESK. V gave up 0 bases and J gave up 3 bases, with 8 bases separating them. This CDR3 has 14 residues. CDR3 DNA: TGTGCCAGCAGCCAAGAGGCAGCCTACACTGAAGCTTTCTTT. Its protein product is CASSQEAAYTEAFF.

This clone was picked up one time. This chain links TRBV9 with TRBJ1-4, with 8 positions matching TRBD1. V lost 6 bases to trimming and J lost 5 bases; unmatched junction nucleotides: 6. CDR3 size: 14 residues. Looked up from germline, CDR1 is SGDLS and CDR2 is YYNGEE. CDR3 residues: CASNPGQENEKLFF. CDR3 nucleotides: TGTGCCAGCAATCCGGGACAGGAGAATGAAAAACTGTTTTTT.

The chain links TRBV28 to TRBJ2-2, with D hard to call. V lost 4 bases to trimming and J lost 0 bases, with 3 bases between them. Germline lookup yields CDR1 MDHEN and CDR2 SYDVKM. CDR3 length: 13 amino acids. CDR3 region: CASSYPNTGELFF. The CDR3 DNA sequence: TGTGCCAGCAGTTATCCGAACACCGGGGAGCTGTTTTTT.

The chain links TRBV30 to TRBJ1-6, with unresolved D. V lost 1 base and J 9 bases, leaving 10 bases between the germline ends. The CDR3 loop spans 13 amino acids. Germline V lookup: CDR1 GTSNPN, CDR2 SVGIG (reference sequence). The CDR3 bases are TGTGCCTGGAGTGGTGGAGGAGGTTCACCCCTCCACTTT. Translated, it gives CAWSGGGGSPLHF.

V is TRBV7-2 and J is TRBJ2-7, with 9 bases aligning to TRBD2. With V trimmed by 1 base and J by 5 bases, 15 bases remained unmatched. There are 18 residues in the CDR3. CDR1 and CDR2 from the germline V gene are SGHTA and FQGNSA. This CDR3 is CASSLGVLAAGGPDEQYF. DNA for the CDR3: TGTGCCAGCAGCTTAGGAGTGCTAGCGGCGGGAGGGCCCGACGAGCAGTACTTC.

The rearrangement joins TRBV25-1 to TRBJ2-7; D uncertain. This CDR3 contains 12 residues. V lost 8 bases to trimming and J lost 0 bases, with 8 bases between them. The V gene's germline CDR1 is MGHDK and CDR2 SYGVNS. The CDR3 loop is CASGRSSYEQYF. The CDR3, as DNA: TGTGCCAGCGGACGATCCTCCTACGAGCAGTACTTC.

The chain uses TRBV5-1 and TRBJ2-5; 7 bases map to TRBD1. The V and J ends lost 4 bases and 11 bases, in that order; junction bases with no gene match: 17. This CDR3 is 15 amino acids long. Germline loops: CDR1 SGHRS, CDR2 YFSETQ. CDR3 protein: CASSPTTGPSREQYF. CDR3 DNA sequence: TGCGCCAGCAGCCCCACGACAGGGCCCTCGCGAGAGCAGTACTTC.

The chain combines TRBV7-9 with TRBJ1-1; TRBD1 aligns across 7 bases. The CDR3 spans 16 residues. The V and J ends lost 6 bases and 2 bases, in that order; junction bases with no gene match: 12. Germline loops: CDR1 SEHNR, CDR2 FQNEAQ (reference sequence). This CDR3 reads CASRPSPDRVNTEAFF. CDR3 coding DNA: TGTGCCAGCAGGCCTTCACCCGACAGGGTCAACACTGAAGCTTTCTTT.

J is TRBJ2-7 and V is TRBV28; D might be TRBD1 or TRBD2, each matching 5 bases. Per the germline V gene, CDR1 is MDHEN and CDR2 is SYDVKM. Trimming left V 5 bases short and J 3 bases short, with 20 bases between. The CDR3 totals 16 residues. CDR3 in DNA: TGTGCCAGCAGTCAAATCCCCTCCGGGACCAGCTACGAGCAGTACTTC. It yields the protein CASSQIPSGTSYEQYF.

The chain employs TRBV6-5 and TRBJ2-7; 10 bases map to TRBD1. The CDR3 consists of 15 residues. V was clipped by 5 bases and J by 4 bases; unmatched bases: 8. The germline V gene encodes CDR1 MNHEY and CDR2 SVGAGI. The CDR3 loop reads CASSIRTGGGYEQYF. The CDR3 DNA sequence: TGTGCCAGCAGTATCAGGACAGGGGGGGGGTACGAGCAGTACTTC.

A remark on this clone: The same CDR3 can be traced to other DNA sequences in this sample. The chain's CDR3 is CASSFSGEQYF. CDR3 DNA: TGTGCCAGCAGTTTTAGCGGCGAGCAGTACTTC. The chain links TRBV27 to TRBJ2-7; D may be TRBD2 (6 bases). Trimming shortened V by 3 bases and J by 6 bases, and 6 bases separated the two germline ends. The CDR3 has 11 amino acids. The germline gives CDR1 MNHEY, CDR2 SMNVEV (reference sequence).